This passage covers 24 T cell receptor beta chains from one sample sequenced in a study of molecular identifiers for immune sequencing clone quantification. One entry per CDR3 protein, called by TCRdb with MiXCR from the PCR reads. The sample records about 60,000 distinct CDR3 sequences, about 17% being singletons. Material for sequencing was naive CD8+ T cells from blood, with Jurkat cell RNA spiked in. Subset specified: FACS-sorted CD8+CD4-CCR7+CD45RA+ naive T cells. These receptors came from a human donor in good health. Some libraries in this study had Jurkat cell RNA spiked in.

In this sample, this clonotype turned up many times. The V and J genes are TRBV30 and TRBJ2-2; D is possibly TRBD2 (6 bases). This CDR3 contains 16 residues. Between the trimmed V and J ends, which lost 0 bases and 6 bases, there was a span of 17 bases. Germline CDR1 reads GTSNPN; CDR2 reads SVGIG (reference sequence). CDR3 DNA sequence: TGTGCCTGGAGTGTACCGGGGGTTGGGTTACCCGGGGAGCTGTTTTTT. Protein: CAWSVPGVGLPGELFF.

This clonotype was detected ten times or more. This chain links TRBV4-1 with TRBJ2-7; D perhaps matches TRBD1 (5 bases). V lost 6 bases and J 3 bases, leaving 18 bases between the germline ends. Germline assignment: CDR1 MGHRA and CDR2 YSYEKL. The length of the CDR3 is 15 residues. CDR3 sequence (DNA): TGCGCCAGCAGATTCAGCAGCCAAGGGGACTACGAGCAGTACTTC. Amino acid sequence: CASRFSSQGDYEQYF.

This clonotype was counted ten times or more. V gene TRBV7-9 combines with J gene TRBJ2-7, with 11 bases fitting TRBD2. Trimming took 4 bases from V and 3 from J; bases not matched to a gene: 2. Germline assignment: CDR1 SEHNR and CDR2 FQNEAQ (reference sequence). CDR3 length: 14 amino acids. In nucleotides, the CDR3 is TGTGCCAGCAGCTCGGGGACTAGCGGCTACGAGCAGTACTTC. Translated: CASSSGTSGYEQYF.

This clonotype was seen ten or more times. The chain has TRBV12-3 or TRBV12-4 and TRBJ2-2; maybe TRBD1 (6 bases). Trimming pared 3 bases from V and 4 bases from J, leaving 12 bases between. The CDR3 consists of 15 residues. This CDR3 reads CASSFPRGFTGELFF. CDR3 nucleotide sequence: TGTGCCAGCAGTTTTCCCAGGGGATTCACCGGGGAGCTGTTTTTT.

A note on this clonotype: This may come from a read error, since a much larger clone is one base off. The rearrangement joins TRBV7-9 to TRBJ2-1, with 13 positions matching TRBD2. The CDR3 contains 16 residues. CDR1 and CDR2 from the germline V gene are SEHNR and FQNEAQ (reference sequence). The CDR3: CAGSGLAGDTYNEQFF. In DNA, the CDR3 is TGTGCCGGCAGCGGACTAGCGGGAGACACCTACAATGAGCAGTTCTTC.

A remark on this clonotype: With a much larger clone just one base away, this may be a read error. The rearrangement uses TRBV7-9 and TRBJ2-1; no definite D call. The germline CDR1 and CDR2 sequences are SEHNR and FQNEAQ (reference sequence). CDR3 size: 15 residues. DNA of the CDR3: TGTGTCAGCAGCTTAGATGTAGGATGGATGAATGAGCAGTTCTTC. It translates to CVSSLDVGWMNEQFF.

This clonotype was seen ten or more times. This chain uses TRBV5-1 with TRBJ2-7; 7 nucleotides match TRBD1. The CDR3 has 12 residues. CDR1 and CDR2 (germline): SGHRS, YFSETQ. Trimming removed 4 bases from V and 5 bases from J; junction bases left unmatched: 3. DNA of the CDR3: TGCGCCAGCAGCCAAGGGGGCAACGAGCAGTACTTC. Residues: CASSQGGNEQYF.

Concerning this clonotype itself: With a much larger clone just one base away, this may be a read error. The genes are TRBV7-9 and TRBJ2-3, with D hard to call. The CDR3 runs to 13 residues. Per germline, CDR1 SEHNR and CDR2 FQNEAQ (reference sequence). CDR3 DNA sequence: TGTACCAGCAGCTTAGATGGCACAGATACGCAGTATTTT. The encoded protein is CTSSLDGTDTQYF. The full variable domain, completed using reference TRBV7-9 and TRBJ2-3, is DTGVSQNPRHKITKRGQNVTFRCDPISEHNRLYWYRQTLGQGPEFLTYFQNEAQLEKSRLLSDRFSAERPKGSFSTLEIQRTEQGDSAMYLCTSSLDGTDTQYFGPGTRLTVL.

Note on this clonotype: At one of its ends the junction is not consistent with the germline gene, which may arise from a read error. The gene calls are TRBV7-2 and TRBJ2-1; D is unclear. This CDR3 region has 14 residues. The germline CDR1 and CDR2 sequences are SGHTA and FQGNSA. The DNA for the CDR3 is TGTGCCAGCAGCCTCCAGACATCCTACAGTGAGCAGTTCTTC. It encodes CASSLQTSYSEQFF.

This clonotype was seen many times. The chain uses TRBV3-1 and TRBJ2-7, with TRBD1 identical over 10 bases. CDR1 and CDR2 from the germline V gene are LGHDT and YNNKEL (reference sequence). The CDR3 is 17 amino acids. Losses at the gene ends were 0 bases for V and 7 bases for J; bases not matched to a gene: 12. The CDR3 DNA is TGTGCCAGCAGCCAAGAAATGCCGAGACAGGGGGCGCTTGAGCAGTACTTC. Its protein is CASSQEMPRQGALEQYF.

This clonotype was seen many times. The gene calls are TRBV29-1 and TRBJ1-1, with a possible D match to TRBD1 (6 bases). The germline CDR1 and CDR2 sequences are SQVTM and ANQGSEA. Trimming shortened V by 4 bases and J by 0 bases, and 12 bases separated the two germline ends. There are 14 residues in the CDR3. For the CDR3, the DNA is TGCAGCGTTGTAGGGGGTACATTGAACACTGAAGCTTTCTTT. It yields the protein CSVVGGTLNTEAFF.

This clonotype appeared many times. The CDR3: CASRDYHEDYNEQFF. CDR3 bases: TGTGCCAGCAGAGATTACCATGAGGACTACAATGAGCAGTTCTTC. The rearrangement uses TRBV28 and TRBJ2-1; D call uncertain. The CDR3 is 15 amino acids. CDR1 is MDHEN, CDR2 SYDVKM, per germline. V shed 6 bases and J shed 3 bases, with 15 bases lying between them.

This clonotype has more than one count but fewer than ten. The CDR3 nucleotides are TGTGCCAGCAGCGCCTCCACTCTCGGTGAGCAGTTCTTC. Residues: CASSASTLGEQFF. This chain joins TRBV9 and TRBJ2-1; D not resolved. V shed 3 bases and J shed 9 bases, with 13 bases lying between them. Germline-derived CDR1 and CDR2 are SGDLS and YYNGEE. The CDR3 runs to 13 residues.

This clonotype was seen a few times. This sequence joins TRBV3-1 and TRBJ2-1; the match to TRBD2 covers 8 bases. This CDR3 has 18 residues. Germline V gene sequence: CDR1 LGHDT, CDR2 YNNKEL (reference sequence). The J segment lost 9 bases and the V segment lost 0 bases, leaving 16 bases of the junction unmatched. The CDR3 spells CASSQEGPVRGRTCEQFF. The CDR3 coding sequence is TGTGCCAGCAGCCAAGAGGGTCCAGTCCGCGGGAGGACGTGTGAGCAGTTCTTC.

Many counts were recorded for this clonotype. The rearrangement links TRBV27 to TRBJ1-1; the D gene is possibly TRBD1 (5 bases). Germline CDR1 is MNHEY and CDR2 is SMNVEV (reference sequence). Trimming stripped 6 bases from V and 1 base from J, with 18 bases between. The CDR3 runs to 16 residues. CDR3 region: CASSRYSGTPNTEAFF. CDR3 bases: TGTGCCAGCAGCCGCTACTCCGGGACCCCGAACACTGAAGCTTTCTTT.

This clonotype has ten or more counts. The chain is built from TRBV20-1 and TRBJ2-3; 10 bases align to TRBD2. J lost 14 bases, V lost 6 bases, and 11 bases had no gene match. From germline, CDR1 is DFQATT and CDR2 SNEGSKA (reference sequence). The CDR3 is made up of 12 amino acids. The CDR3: CSAQPGLATPYF. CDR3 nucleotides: TGCAGTGCACAGCCGGGACTAGCGACCCCGTATTTT.

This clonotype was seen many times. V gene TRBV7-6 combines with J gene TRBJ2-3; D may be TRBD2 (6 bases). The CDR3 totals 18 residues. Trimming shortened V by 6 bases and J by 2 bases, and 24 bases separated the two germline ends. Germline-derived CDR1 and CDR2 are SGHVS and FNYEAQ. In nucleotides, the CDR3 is TGTGCCAGCAGTCCCGCGAGCGTCCGGGGGACCTACACAGATACGCAGTATTTT. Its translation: CASSPASVRGTYTDTQYF.

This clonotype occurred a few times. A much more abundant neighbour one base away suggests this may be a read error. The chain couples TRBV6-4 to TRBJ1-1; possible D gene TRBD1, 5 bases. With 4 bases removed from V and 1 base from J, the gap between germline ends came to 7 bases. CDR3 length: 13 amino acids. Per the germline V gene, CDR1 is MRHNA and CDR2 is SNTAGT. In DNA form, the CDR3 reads TGTGCCAGCAGTGGACAGCCGAACACTGAAGCTTTCTTT. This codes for CASSGQPNTEAFF.

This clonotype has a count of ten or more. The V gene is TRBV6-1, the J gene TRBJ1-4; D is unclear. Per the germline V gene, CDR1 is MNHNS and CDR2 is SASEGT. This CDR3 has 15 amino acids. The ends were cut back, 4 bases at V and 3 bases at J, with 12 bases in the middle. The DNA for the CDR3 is TGTGCCAGCAGTGTTTGGGGATCGGCTAATGAAAAACTGTTTTTT. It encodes CASSVWGSANEKLFF.

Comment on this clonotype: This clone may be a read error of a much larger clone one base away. This chain's CDR3 is CASSLGTGGSKAFF. CDR3 nucleotide sequence: TGTGCCAGCAGCCTAGGGACAGGGGGATCGAAAGCTTTCTTT. The V and J genes are TRBV11-2 and TRBJ1-1; TRBD1 matches 11 bases. J was trimmed by 9 bases and V by 5 bases; bases with no gene match: 8. Germline V lookup: CDR1 SGHAT, CDR2 FQNNGV. This CDR3 comprises 14 residues.

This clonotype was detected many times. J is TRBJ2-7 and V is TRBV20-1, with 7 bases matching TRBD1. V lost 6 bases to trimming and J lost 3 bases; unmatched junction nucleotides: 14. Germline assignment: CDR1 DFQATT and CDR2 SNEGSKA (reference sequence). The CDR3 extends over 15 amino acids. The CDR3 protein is CSARRMGDSLYEQYF. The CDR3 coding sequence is TGCAGTGCCCGCCGCATGGGGGACAGCCTCTACGAGCAGTACTTC.

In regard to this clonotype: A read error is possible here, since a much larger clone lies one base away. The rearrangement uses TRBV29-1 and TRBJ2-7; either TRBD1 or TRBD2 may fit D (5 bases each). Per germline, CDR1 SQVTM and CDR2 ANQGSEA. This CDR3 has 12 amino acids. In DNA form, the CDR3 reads TGCAGCGCCGTCCGGGGCTCCTACGAGCGGTACTTC. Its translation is CSAVRGSYERYF.

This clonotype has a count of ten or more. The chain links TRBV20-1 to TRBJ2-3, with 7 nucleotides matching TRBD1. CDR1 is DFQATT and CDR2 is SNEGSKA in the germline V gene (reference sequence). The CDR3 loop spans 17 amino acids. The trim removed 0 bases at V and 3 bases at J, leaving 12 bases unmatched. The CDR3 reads CSARDLNRDRITDTQYF. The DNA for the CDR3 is TGCAGTGCTAGAGACCTGAACAGGGACAGAATAACAGATACGCAGTATTTT.

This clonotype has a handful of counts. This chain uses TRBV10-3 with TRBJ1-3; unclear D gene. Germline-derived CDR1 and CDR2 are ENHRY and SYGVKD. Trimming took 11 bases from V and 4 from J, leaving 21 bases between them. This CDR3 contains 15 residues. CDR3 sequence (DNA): TGTGCCGTGCGCCAGGCCGAGGTGTACGGAAACACCATATATTTT. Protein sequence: CAVRQAEVYGNTIYF.